This entry lists 21 T cell receptor beta chains sequenced from one sample in a study of T cell repertoires in cytomegalovirus infection. Each CDR3 protein is one row after TCRdb ran MiXCR on the reads. The sample lists around 430,000 distinct CDR3 sequences; roughly 46% were seen once. These receptors' targets are unknown. The material was cultured PBMCs, obtained from culture after CMV antigen stimulation. The source of these receptors is a human donor in good health (CMV status not recorded). Some clones in this sample may be carry-over from other donors' samples.

This clonotype turned up a few times. V is TRBV29-1 and J is TRBJ2-5; D perhaps matches TRBD2 (6 bases). V dropped 8 bases and J dropped 4 bases, with 17 bases sitting between them. CDR1 SQVTM and CDR2 ANQGSEA come from the germline V gene. The CDR3 sequence is 13 residues long. DNA for the CDR3: TGCAGCTTTCTTAGATGGGGAGGAGAGACCCAGTACTTC. Its protein is CSFLRWGGETQYF.

V and J are TRBV7-9 and TRBJ2-1, with 9 bases identical to TRBD2. Losses at the gene ends were 5 bases for V and 9 bases for J; bases not matched to a gene: 11. Looked up from germline, CDR1 is SEHNR and CDR2 is FQNEAQ (reference sequence). This CDR3 has 15 amino acids. The CDR3 region is CASSLRAGGPSEQFF. The CDR3 DNA follows: TGTGCCAGCAGCCTCCGGGCGGGGGGGCCCTCTGAGCAGTTCTTC.

The chain couples TRBV2 to TRBJ2-7, with 7 bases that match TRBD2. V lost 6 bases, J lost 0 bases, and 5 bases stayed unmatched. CDR3 length: 14 amino acids. Germline V gene data show CDR1 as SNHLY and CDR2 as FYNNEI. The CDR3 DNA reads as TGTGCCAGCAGCCGGGAGGCAACCTCCTACGAGCAGTACTTC. Encoded protein: CASSREATSYEQYF.

The chain couples TRBV6-5 to TRBJ2-1; TRBD2 aligns across 10 bases. Germline CDR1 reads MNHEY; CDR2 reads SVGAGI. This CDR3 region has 15 residues. With 4 bases clipped from V and 8 bases from J, the junction kept 8 bases outside the gene matches. DNA for the CDR3: TGTGCCAGCAGTTTAGTTGCTAGCGGGAGCTATGAGCAGTTCTTC. Translating gives CASSLVASGSYEQFF.

The table lists this clonotype with many counts. The chain has TRBV7-2 and TRBJ2-7; 7 positions agree with TRBD1. Germline values: CDR1 SGHTA, CDR2 FQGNSA. The CDR3 is made up of 15 amino acids. The ends lost 3 bases at V and 5 bases at J; junction bases unmatched: 10. CDR3 nucleotides: TGTGCCAGCAGCTTTACAGGGGCATCGTGGGACGAGCAGTACTTC. Translating gives CASSFTGASWDEQYF.

This clonotype was counted only a few times. The gene calls are TRBV7-9 and TRBJ1-2, with 8 bases that match TRBD1. The CDR3 runs to 15 residues. Trimming at V came to 1 base and at J to 10 bases, leaving 11 bases not matched to a gene. Germline values: CDR1 SEHNR, CDR2 FQNEAQ (reference sequence). The CDR3 nucleotides read TGTGCCAGCAGCTTAGGAGACAGGGGCGCTAGTAACTACACCTTC. This gives the protein CASSLGDRGASNYTF.

The sample holds a few counts of this clonotype. The CDR3 region is CASSTQHTGEATIYF. The DNA of the CDR3 is TGTGCCAGCAGCACCCAACATACAGGGGAGGCAACCATATATTTT. This chain uses TRBV7-2 with TRBJ1-3; 7 bases map to TRBD1. The CDR3 is 15 amino acids. V lost 5 bases, J lost 10 bases, and 14 bases stayed unmatched. Germline loops: CDR1 SGHTA, CDR2 FQGNSA.

This chain joins TRBV12-3 or TRBV12-4 and TRBJ2-1; D is tentatively TRBD1 or TRBD2 (5 bases each). The CDR3 runs 14 residues. The V end was cut by 3 bases, the J end by 8 bases, with 14 bases between. The CDR3 region has the DNA TGTGCCAGCAGTTTTGTGGGGTTGGGGGATGAGCAGTTCTTC. This translates into CASSFVGLGDEQFF.

This clonotype was counted many times. The chain employs TRBV7-2 and TRBJ2-1; D possibly matches TRBD1 or TRBD2 (7 bases each). CDR3 length: 14 amino acids. The V end lost 2 bases, the J end lost 4 bases, and 9 bases lay between the germline ends. Germline loops: CDR1 SGHTA, CDR2 FQGNSA. The CDR3 is CASSLQGGYNEQFF. Here the CDR3 DNA reads TGTGCCAGCAGCTTACAGGGGGGGTACAATGAGCAGTTCTTC.

This chain connects TRBV6-5 to TRBJ2-5; TRBD1 is a possible D gene (6 bases). Trimming pared 6 bases from V and 1 base from J, leaving 12 bases between. This CDR3 is built from 14 residues. Germline lookup yields CDR1 MNHEY and CDR2 SVGAGI. The CDR3 nucleotides read TGTGCCAGCAGACGGACAGTCATCCAAGAGACCCAGTACTTC. Translated: CASRRTVIQETQYF.

This rearrangement joins TRBV6-1 to TRBJ1-2, with D unresolved. The CDR3 consists of 11 residues. V lost 8 bases and J 4 bases, leaving 8 bases between the germline ends. Germline V gene lookup returns CDR1 MNHNS and CDR2 SASEGT. CDR3 residues: CASWGGYGYTF. The CDR3 DNA sequence: TGTGCCAGCTGGGGAGGCTATGGCTACACCTTC.

This clonotype was observed a handful of times. The rearrangement joins TRBV4-1 to TRBJ1-1; a weak D match, TRBD1 (6 bases). Germline CDR1 and CDR2: MGHRA and YSYEKL. Trimming stripped 1 base from V and 1 base from J, with 16 bases between. The CDR3 has 17 amino acids. The DNA of the CDR3 is TGCGCCAGCAGCCAAGTTGTGCCCATCAGGGGGAACACTGAAGCTTTCTTT. This codes for CASSQVVPIRGNTEAFF.

The chain uses TRBV29-1 and TRBJ2-5; 8 bases line up with TRBD1. V shed 2 bases, J shed 5 bases, and the junction held 7 bases outside the gene matches. The CDR3 extends over 14 amino acids. Germline assignment: CDR1 SQVTM and CDR2 ANQGSEA. The CDR3 spells CSVEIRTGKETQYF. DNA for the CDR3: TGCAGCGTTGAAATTCGGACAGGGAAGGAGACCCAGTACTTC. Using reference TRBV29-1 and TRBJ2-5 for the parts outside the CDR3, the full variable domain is SAVISQKPSRDICQRGTSLTIQCQVDSQVTMMFWYRQQPGQSLTLIATANQGSEATYESGFVIDKFPISRPNLTFSTLTVSNMSPEDSSIYLCSVEIRTGKETQYFGPGTRLLVL.

The chain combines TRBV11-2 with TRBJ1-1, with D possibly matching TRBD1 (5 bases). Per the germline V gene, CDR1 is SGHAT and CDR2 is FQNNGV. The V gene lost 5 bases and the J gene lost 4 bases, with 26 bases spanning the gap. This CDR3 region has 18 residues. The DNA for the CDR3 is TGTGCCAGCAGCCAAAGAAGTCGGGGCCCCGCGGGGAGCACTGAAGCTTTCTTT. Amino acids: CASSQRSRGPAGSTEAFF. Full variable domain (outside the CDR3, taken from reference TRBV11-2 and TRBJ1-1): EAGVAQSPRYKIIEKRQSVAFWCNPISGHATLYWYQQILGQGPKLLIQFQNNGVVDDSQLPKDRFSAERLKGVDSTLKIQPAKLEDSAVYLCASSQRSRGPAGSTEAFFGQGTRLTVV.

The chain combines TRBV20-1 with TRBJ1-2, with D hard to call. Germline lookup yields CDR1 DFQATT and CDR2 SNEGSKA (reference sequence). Between the trimmed V and J ends, which lost 5 bases and 3 bases, there was a span of 22 bases. The CDR3 covers 16 residues. The CDR3 DNA is TGCAGTGCTGACATGTCGGTGGGATCTAGGGACTATGGCTACACCTTC. Its translation is CSADMSVGSRDYGYTF.

In its sample, this clonotype was seen a few times. The DNA for the CDR3 is TGCAGTGCTAGTGGTAGCTCAGTTGAGCAGTTCTTC. Translating it yields CSASGSSVEQFF. The V and J genes are TRBV20-1 and TRBJ2-1; D unclear. The CDR3 has 12 residues. With 3 bases removed from V and 9 bases from J, the gap between germline ends came to 12 bases. The germline CDR1 and CDR2 sequences are DFQATT and SNEGSKA (reference sequence).

J is TRBJ2-5 and V is TRBV11-2; 7 bases agree with TRBD1. Trimming at V came to 3 bases and at J to 5 bases, leaving 3 bases not matched to a gene. Looked up from germline, CDR1 is SGHAT and CDR2 is FQNNGV. The CDR3 has 13 residues. CDR3: CASSFTTGETQYF. The CDR3, as DNA: TGTGCCAGCAGCTTCACGACAGGGGAGACCCAGTACTTC.

This chain links TRBV6-5 with TRBJ2-7, with TRBD2 matching 12 bases. Germline CDR1 and CDR2: MNHEY and SVGAGI. The CDR3 consists of 19 residues. The ends lost 4 bases at V and 0 bases at J; junction bases unmatched: 13. The CDR3 DNA reads TGTGCCAGCAGTTCCTCTAGCGGGAGGGCCGGGGGAAGCTCCTACGAGCAGTACTTC. This sequence encodes CASSSSSGRAGGSSYEQYF.

The J gene is TRBJ2-7, the V gene TRBV7-2; the D gene is possibly TRBD2 (6 bases). CDR1 is SGHTA, CDR2 FQGNSA, per germline. The CDR3 has 17 amino acids. Trimming cost V 5 bases and J 0 bases, with 20 bases left between them. CDR3 protein: CASSLLSGRFSSYEQYF. For the CDR3, the DNA is TGTGCCAGCAGCCTCCTTAGCGGCCGCTTTAGCTCCTACGAGCAGTACTTC.

This clonotype was recorded a few times. This chain connects TRBV7-2 to TRBJ2-7, with 8 bases matching TRBD1. The V segment lost 5 bases and the J segment 2 bases; nucleotides outside the gene matches: 8. CDR3 length: 15 residues. Germline V lookup: CDR1 SGHTA, CDR2 FQGNSA. The CDR3 loop reads CASSPDRDRTYEQYF. CDR3 nucleotides: TGTGCCAGCAGCCCCGACCGGGACAGGACCTACGAGCAGTACTTC.

The genes are TRBV7-9 and TRBJ2-7, with D possibly being TRBD2 (5 bases). CDR3 length equals 14 residues. V shed 5 bases and J shed 1 base, with 12 bases lying between them. Looked up from germline, CDR1 is SEHNR and CDR2 is FQNEAQ (reference sequence). CDR3 bases: TGTGCCAGCAGCCCAGGCAGGAGGTCCTACGAGCAGTACTTC. Its translation is CASSPGRRSYEQYF.